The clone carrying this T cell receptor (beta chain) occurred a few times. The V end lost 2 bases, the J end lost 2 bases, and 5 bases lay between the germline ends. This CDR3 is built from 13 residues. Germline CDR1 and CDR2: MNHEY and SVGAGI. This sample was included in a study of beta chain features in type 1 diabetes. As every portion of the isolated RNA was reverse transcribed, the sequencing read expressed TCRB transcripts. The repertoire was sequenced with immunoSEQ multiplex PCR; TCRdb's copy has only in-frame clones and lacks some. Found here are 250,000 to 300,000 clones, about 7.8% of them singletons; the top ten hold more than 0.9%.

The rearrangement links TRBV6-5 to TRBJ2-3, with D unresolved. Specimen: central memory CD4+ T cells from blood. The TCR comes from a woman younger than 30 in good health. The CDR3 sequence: CASSYGITDTQYF. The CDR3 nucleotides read TGTGCCAGCAGTTACGGGATCACAGATACGCAGTATTTT.